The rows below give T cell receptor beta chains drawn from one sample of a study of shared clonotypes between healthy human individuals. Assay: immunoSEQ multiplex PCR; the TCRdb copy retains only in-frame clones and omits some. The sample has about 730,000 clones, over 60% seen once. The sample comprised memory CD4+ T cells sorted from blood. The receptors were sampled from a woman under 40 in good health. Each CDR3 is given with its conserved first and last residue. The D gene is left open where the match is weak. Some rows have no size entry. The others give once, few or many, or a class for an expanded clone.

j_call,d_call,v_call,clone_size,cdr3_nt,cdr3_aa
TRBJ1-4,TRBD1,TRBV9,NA,TGTGCCAGCAGCGTCGGACAGGGGAGGACTGAAAAACTGTTTTTT,CASSVGQGRTEKLFF
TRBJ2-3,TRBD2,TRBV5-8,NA,TGTGCCAGCAGCTTGGGCGGGAGGTGGGACACAGATACGCAGTATTTT,CASSLGGRWDTDTQYF
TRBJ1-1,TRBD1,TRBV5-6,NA,TGTGCCAGCAGCTTACAGGGGGGCACTGAAGCTTTCTTT,CASSLQGGTEAFF
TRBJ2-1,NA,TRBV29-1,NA,TGCAGCGTTGAAGATAAGGCGGGATCCTACAATGAGCAGTTCTTC,CSVEDKAGSYNEQFF
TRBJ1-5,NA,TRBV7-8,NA,TGTGCCAGCAGCTTTGGCATTTGGGATCAGCCCCAGCATTTT,CASSFGIWDQPQHF
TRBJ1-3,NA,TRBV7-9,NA,TGTGCCAGCAGCTTAGCAGGATACTCTGGAAACACCATATATTTT,CASSLAGYSGNTIYF
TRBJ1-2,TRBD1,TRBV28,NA,TGTGCCAGCAGAGACAGGGGAGCTAACTATGGCTACACCTTC,CASRDRGANYGYTF
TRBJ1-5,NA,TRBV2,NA,TGTGCCAGCACTGGAGACCAGCATCAGCCCCAGCATTTT,CASTGDQHQPQHF
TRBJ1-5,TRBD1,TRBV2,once,TGTGCCAGTAGACAGGGCGGGGGAAATCCGCCCCAGCATTTT,CASRQGGGNPPQHF
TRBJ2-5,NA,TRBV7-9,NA,TGTGCCAGCAGCAATCTGGGAGAGACCCAGTACTTC,CASSNLGETQYF
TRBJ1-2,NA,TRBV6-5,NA,TGTGCCAGCCGTCTCCGACCGGCGCCTAACTATGGCTACACCTTC,CASRLRPAPNYGYTF